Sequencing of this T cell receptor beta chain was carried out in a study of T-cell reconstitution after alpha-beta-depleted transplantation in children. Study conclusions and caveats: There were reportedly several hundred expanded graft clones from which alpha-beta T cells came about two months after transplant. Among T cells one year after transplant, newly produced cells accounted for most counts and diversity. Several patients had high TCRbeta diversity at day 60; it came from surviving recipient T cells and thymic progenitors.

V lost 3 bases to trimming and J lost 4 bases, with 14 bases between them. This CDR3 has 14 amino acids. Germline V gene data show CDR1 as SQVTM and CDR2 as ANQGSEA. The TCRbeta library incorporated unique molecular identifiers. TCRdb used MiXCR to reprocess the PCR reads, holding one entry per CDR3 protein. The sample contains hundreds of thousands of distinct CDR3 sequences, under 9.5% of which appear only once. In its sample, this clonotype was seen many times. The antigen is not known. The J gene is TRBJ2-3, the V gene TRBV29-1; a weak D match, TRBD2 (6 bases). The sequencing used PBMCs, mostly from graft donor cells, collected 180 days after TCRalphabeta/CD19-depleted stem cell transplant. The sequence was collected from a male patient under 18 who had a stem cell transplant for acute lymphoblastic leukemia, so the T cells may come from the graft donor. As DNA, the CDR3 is TGCAGCGTTGACATACGGGAGATCTCAGATACGCAGTATTTT. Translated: CSVDIREISDTQYF.